A single sample is the source of the 3 T cell receptor beta chains below, sequenced in a study of T cell responses to AZD1222 COVID-19 vaccine (dated by TCRdb to the early 2020s). The time point label, read with the paper, signifies: baseline before first vaccination. The label giving this sample's treatment or condition can be read as: meningococcal conjugate vaccine given as trial control. The protocol used for the library was the immunoSEQ multiplex PCR assay. TCRdb retrieved this table from immuneACCESS and kept in-frame rearrangements only. Not all clones are present; in checked studies, unresolved V genes account for under half, and no reason is known for the remainder. Counted in this sample were 150,000 or so clones; 85% to 90% of them appeared once. The ten largest account for 5.5% to 6% of the sample. Material: peripheral blood, obtained on day 0 of MenACWY control vaccination. The receptors shown here come from an adult in good health.

The gene calls are TRBV19 and TRBJ2-3, with D possibly matching TRBD2 (5 bases). The CDR3 spans 13 residues. Trimming removed 5 bases from V and 7 bases from J, with 13 bases in between. CDR1 LNHDA and CDR2 SQIVND come from the germline V gene (reference sequence). The CDR3 protein is CASSSEIGNTQYF. The DNA for the CDR3 is TGTGCCAGTAGTTCAGAGATCGGGAATACGCAGTATTTT.

The chain has TRBV28 and TRBJ1-5, with 7 bases fitting TRBD1. V dropped 10 bases and J dropped 2; count of bases not matched to a gene: 8. The CDR3 loop spans 14 amino acids. The germline V gene has CDR1 MDHEN and CDR2 SYDVKM. The CDR3 nucleotides are TGTGCCACCCTTAGGGGGCAGGGCAATCAGCCCCAGCATTTT. It yields the protein CATLRGQGNQPQHF.

The chain carries TRBV6-5 and TRBJ1-1, with D perhaps TRBD1 (5 bases). This CDR3 contains 15 residues. Germline loops: CDR1 MNHEY, CDR2 SVGAGI. V was shortened by 6 bases and J by 0 bases, with 14 bases between the two germline ends. CDR3: CASRPGTSLNTEAFF. DNA of the CDR3: TGTGCCAGCAGACCCGGGACTTCTCTGAACACTGAAGCTTTCTTT.